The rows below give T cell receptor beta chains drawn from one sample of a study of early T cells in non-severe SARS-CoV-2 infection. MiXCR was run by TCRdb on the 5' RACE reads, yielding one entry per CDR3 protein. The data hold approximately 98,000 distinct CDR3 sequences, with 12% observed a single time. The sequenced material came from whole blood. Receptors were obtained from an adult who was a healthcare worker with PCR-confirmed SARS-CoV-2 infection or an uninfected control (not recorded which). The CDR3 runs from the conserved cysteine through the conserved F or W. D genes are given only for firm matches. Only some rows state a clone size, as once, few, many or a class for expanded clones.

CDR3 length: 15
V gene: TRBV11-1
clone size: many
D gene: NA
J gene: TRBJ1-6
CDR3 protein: CASSFAPEGESPLHF

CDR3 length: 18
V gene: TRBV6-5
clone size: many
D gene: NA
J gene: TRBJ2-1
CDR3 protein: CASSYSMAAGLGGNEQFF

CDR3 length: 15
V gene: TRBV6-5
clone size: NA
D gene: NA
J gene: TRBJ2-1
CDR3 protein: CASTSRAPGVDEQFF

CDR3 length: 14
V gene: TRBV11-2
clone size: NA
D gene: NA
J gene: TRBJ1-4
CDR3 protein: CASSPRVGGEKLFF

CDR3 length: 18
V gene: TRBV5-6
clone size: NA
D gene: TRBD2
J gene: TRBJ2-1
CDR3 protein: CASSNGPPPSGRAYEQFF

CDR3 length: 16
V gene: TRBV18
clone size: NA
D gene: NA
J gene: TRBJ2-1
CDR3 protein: CASSPTYGGSYNEQFF

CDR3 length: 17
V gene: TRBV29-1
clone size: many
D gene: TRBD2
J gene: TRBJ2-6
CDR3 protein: CSVRTSGRNSGANVLTF

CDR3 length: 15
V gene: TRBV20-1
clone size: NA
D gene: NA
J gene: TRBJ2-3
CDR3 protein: CSARDPVRSTDTQYF

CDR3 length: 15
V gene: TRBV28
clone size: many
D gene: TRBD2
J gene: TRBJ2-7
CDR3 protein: CASSVIAGGSREQYF

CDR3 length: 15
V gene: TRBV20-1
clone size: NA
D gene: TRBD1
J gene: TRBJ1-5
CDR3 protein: CSARVGQNSNQPQHF

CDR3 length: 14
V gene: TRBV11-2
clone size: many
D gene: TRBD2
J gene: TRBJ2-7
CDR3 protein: CASSLEGGRGEQYF

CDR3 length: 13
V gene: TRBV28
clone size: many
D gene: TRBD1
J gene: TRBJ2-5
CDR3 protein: CASTNRGQETQYF

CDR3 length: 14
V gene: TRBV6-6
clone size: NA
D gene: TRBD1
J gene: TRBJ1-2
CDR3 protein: CASSSPGQDYGYTF

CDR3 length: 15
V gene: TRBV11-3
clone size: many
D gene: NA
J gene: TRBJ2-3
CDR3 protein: CASSPRRLGTDTQYF